These T cell receptor beta chains were read from a single sample in a study of blood T cell repertoires in COVID-19. Repertoires were generated with immunoSEQ multiplex PCR, while TCRdb's copy carries only in-frame clones and drops some. The sample lists about 360,000 clones, roughly 86% seen once, with 1.3% in the top ten. The sample was PBMCs or T cells enriched from blood (not recorded which). The source of these receptors is a man aged 25 to 40 who had recovered from COVID-19. CDR3s include the opening cysteine and the closing phenylalanine or tryptophan. Each record gives: V gene, J gene, clone size, CDR3 length, D gene, CDR3 protein, CDR3 DNA. The D gene is left open where the match is weak. The size field is filled for only some rows; it gives once, few, many or a size class.

TRBV24-1	TRBJ2-3	-	17	-	CATSDFPGGGETDTQYF	TGTGCCACCAGTGACTTCCCAGGAGGGGGGGAAACAGATACGCAGTATTTT
TRBV7-2	TRBJ1-1	once	15	-	CASSFLASMNTEAFF	TGTGCCAGCAGCTTCTTGGCCTCCATGAACACTGAAGCTTTCTTT
TRBV18	TRBJ2-7	-	15	-	CASSPSTGHPYEQYF	TGTGCCAGCTCACCATCTACAGGGCATCCCTACGAGCAGTACTTC
TRBV30	TRBJ1-5	many	13	-	CAWSPGENQPQHF	TGTGCCTGGAGTCCAGGGGAGAATCAGCCCCAGCATTTT
TRBV4-3	TRBJ2-1	-	17	-	CASSQDSGVPSYNEQFF	TGCGCCAGCAGCCAAGATAGTGGAGTCCCATCGTACAATGAGCAGTTCTTC
TRBV6-6	TRBJ2-5	few	17	TRBD2	CASSRALAGARGETQYF	TGTGCCAGCAGCCGAGCGCTAGCGGGGGCTCGGGGAGAGACCCAGTACTTC
TRBV19	TRBJ1-6	few	14	TRBD1	CASSLGQVNSPLHF	TGTGCCAGTAGTTTAGGACAGGTCAATTCACCCCTCCACTTT
TRBV15	TRBJ2-1	-	15	-	CATSKRQGGDNEQFF	TGTGCCACCAGCAAAAGGCAGGGTGGCGACAATGAGCAGTTCTTC
TRBV9	TRBJ1-6	few	16	-	CASSVGQGSYNSPLHF	TGTGCCAGCAGCGTAGGTCAGGGCTCCTATAATTCACCCCTCCACTTT
TRBV7-6	TRBJ1-3	-	17	-	CASSLAQAGYSGNTIYF	TGTGCCAGCAGCTTAGCGCAGGCAGGGTACTCTGGAAACACCATATATTTT
TRBV19	TRBJ1-2	-	14	TRBD1	CASSSDRGGYGYTF	TGTGCCAGTAGTTCAGACAGGGGCGGCTATGGCTACACCTTC
TRBV6-5	TRBJ1-1	-	15	-	CASKTWGRRGAEAFF	TGTGCCAGTAAAACCTGGGGCCGGCGGGGTGCTGAAGCTTTCTTT
TRBV4-3	TRBJ2-5	-	13	-	CASSQDRLETQYF	TGCGCCAGCAGCCAAGATCGGTTGGAGACCCAGTACTTC
TRBV12-3/TRBV12-4	TRBJ1-1	-	13	-	CASSSTELTEAFF	TGTGCCAGCAGTTCGACGGAGTTAACTGAAGCTTTCTTT
TRBV6-1	TRBJ2-5	-	13	-	CASSEIQGETQYF	TGTGCCAGCAGTGAAATACAGGGAGAGACCCAGTACTTC
TRBV30	TRBJ1-4	-	16	-	CAWSPPGGPTNEKLFF	TGTGCCTGGAGTCCACCGGGGGGCCCAACTAATGAAAAACTGTTTTTT
TRBV7-9	TRBJ2-3	-	15	-	CASSFGVSGADTQYF	TGTGCCAGCAGCTTTGGTGTCTCAGGTGCAGATACGCAGTATTTT
TRBV10-3	TRBJ2-3	-	16	TRBD2	CAISENPKTSGDTQYF	TGTGCCATCAGTGAGAACCCGAAGACTAGCGGAGATACGCAGTATTTT
TRBV4-1	TRBJ1-2	few	16	TRBD1	CASSQAPLGGGYGYTF	TGCGCCAGCAGCCAAGCGCCATTAGGGGGCGGCTATGGCTACACCTTC
TRBV29-1	TRBJ2-1	-	12	-	CSVEAQYNEQFF	TGCAGCGTTGAAGCCCAGTACAATGAGCAGTTCTTC
TRBV7-9	TRBJ2-1	-	19	-	CASSLSSLGDWSVYNEQFF	TGTGCCAGCAGCTTAAGTTCTCTAGGGGATTGGTCCGTATACAATGAGCAGTTCTTC
TRBV5-1	TRBJ2-7	-	17	TRBD1	CASSLLISGTGGHEQYF	TGCGCCAGCAGCTTGCTCATTTCCGGGACAGGGGGCCACGAGCAGTACTTC
TRBV11-2	TRBJ2-5	-	16	TRBD2	CASRRGGGARGETQYF	TGTGCCAGCAGACGGGGCGGGGGGGCTCGAGGCGAGACCCAGTACTTC
TRBV6-5	TRBJ1-2	-	15	TRBD1	CASSTSGWDSLGYTF	TGTGCCAGCAGTACCTCAGGGTGGGACAGTCTCGGCTACACCTTC
TRBV19	TRBJ2-1	-	15	TRBD2	CASSISSGAPGEQFF	TGTGCCAGTAGTATTTCTAGCGGGGCCCCGGGTGAGCAGTTCTTC
TRBV30	TRBJ1-1	-	12	-	CAQQGTNTEAFF	TGTGCCCAGCAGGGCACGAACACTGAAGCTTTCTTT
TRBV10-3	TRBJ1-2	-	15	TRBD1	CAISRSGQGNYGYTF	TGTGCCATCAGTAGATCGGGACAGGGGAACTATGGCTACACCTTC
TRBV7-8	TRBJ2-7	-	15	TRBD2	CASSLGAGGIAEQYF	TGTGCCAGCAGCTTAGGAGCCGGGGGGATAGCCGAGCAGTACTTC
TRBV4-1	TRBJ1-1	-	13	-	CASVRDRNTEAFF	TGCGCCAGCGTACGAGACAGGAATACTGAAGCTTTCTTT
TRBV6-1	TRBJ2-3	-	14	TRBD2	CASSEGGAGLTWGF	TGTGCCAGCAGTGAAGGCGGAGCGGGGTTGACCTGGGGCTTT
TRBV5-1	TRBJ1-6	-	16	-	CASSLGDMPLNSPLHF	TGCGCCAGCAGCTTGGGGGACATGCCCCTCAATTCACCCCTCCACTTT
TRBV5-6	TRBJ1-2	-	14	-	CASTLPLPRSGYTF	TGTGCCAGCACCCTACCCCTACCGCGGTCTGGCTACACCTTC
TRBV20-1	TRBJ1-2	-	11	TRBD1	CSAGQGHGYTF	TGCAGTGCAGGACAGGGTCATGGCTACACCTTC
TRBV28	TRBJ1-2	-	13	-	CASSLLGLGGYTF	TGTGCCAGCAGTTTACTAGGTCTCGGTGGCTACACCTTC
TRBV27	TRBJ2-7	-	16	TRBD2	CASSLSGQGLAYEQYF	TGTGCCAGCAGTTTATCCGGGCAGGGACTAGCCTACGAGCAGTACTTC
TRBV27	TRBJ1-1	-	13	-	CASSSGVKAEAFF	TGTGCCAGCAGTTCCGGGGTTAAGGCTGAAGCTTTCTTT
TRBV7-9	TRBJ2-1	-	19	TRBD1	CASSLIRDRQFSSYNEQFF	TGTGCCAGCAGCCTGATCCGGGACAGACAATTCAGCTCCTACAATGAGCAGTTCTTC
TRBV7-9	TRBJ2-1	-	12	-	CASSAGFNEQFF	TGTGCCAGCAGCGCAGGGTTCAATGAGCAGTTCTTC
TRBV6-1	TRBJ2-3	once	16	TRBD2	CASSALAGVSQDTQYF	TGTGCCAGCAGTGCCCTAGCGGGGGTTAGTCAAGATACGCAGTATTTT
TRBV6-5	TRBJ1-2	-	14	TRBD1	CASGEHGTGGGYTF	TGTGCCAGCGGGGAGCACGGGACAGGCGGTGGCTACACCTTC
TRBV18	TRBJ1-1	-	16	TRBD1	CASSERQGSMNTEAFF	TGTGCCAGCTCAGAACGACAGGGATCGATGAACACTGAAGCTTTCTTT
TRBV21-1	TRBJ1-3	-	15	-	CASSCGGLSGNTIYF	TGTGCCAGCAGCTGTGGGGGACTTAGCGGAAACACCATATATTTT
TRBV5-1	TRBJ1-5	-	13	-	CASRLDSYQPQHF	TGCGCCAGCAGACTGGACTCGTATCAGCCCCAGCATTTT
TRBV7-7	TRBJ2-1	-	15	TRBD2	CASSLDGGAGNEQFF	TGTGCCAGCAGCCTAGACGGGGGGGCCGGCAATGAGCAGTTCTTC
TRBV2	TRBJ1-2	-	13	TRBD1	CASTGQENYGYTF	TGTGCCAGCACGGGACAGGAGAACTATGGCTACACCTTC
TRBV5-5	TRBJ1-5	few	15	-	CASSLAQGSDQPQHF	TGTGCCAGCAGCTTGGCCCAGGGGAGCGATCAGCCCCAGCATTTT
TRBV19	TRBJ2-2	few	14	-	CASSVNWNTGELFF	TGTGCCAGTAGTGTTAACTGGAACACCGGGGAGCTGTTTTTT
TRBV4-1	TRBJ1-5	-	14	-	CASSPWTDDQPQHF	TGCGCCAGCAGCCCCTGGACAGACGATCAGCCCCAGCATTTT
TRBV18	TRBJ1-3	-	15	TRBD1	CASSSLGTVGNTIYF	TGTGCCAGCTCGTCTCTCGGGACAGTTGGAAACACCATATATTTT
TRBV6-5	TRBJ1-1	-	14	-	CATQLQRMNTEAFF	TGTGCCACTCAATTACAGAGAATGAACACTGAAGCTTTCTTT
TRBV4-3	TRBJ1-1	once	18	TRBD1	CASSQGRGGQGANTEAFF	TGCGCCAGCAGCCAAGGAAGAGGGGGACAGGGGGCGAACACTGAAGCTTTCTTT
TRBV5-1	TRBJ1-3	once	17	TRBD1	CASSLATGGSSGNTIYF	TGCGCCAGCAGCTTGGCCACAGGGGGATCCTCTGGAAACACCATATATTTT
TRBV3-1/TRBV3-2	TRBJ1-1	-	14	-	CASTQQPGNTEAFF	TGTGCCAGCACCCAACAGCCGGGGAACACTGAAGCTTTCTTT
TRBV18	TRBJ1-1	-	14	-	CASSPPGGNTEAFF	TGTGCCAGCTCACCACCAGGGGGGAACACTGAAGCTTTCTTT
TRBV7-2	TRBJ1-2	-	15	-	CASIGDKGSGYGYTF	TGTGCCAGCATCGGGGATAAAGGCAGCGGGTATGGCTACACCTTC
TRBV30	TRBJ1-6	-	18	-	CAWRYGGSASSYNSPLHF	TGTGCCTGGAGGTACGGGGGTTCGGCGAGCTCCTATAATTCACCCCTCCACTTT